Below are 18 T cell receptor beta chains sequenced from a single sample in a study of control samples from healthy donors and cancer patients. Using immunoSEQ multiplex PCR, the repertoire was profiled, and TCRdb retains in-frame clones only, with some absent. The sample has approximately 150,000 clones; 75% to 95% are singletons. The sample consisted of blood. The receptors shown here come from a man aged 30 to 39 in good health.

This rearrangement joins TRBV19 to TRBJ2-7; D may be TRBD1 (5 bases). With 6 bases removed from V and 1 base from J, the gap between germline ends came to 13 bases. The CDR3 totals 14 residues. The germline gives CDR1 LNHDA, CDR2 SQIVND (reference sequence). CDR3 nucleotides: TGTGCCAGTAGCCCCGGACCAGGGTCCTACGAGCAGTACTTC. The encoded protein is CASSPGPGSYEQYF.

The chain couples TRBV19 to TRBJ1-1; D possibly corresponds to TRBD1 (6 bases). The CDR3 extends over 15 amino acids. The germline V gene has CDR1 LNHDA and CDR2 SQIVND (reference sequence). V was trimmed by 1 base and J by 1 base, leaving 10 bases between them. CDR3 protein: CASSIGGHPNTEAFF. The DNA of the CDR3 is TGTGCCAGTAGTATAGGGGGGCACCCGAACACTGAAGCTTTCTTT.

The gene calls are TRBV30 and TRBJ2-3; 7 bases match TRBD1. The germline V gene has CDR1 GTSNPN and CDR2 SVGIG (reference sequence). V was clipped by 6 bases and J by 4 bases; unmatched bases: 13. The CDR3 totals 15 residues. Here the CDR3 DNA reads TGTGCCTGTTCACGCACAGGGGTAAGTGCAGATACGCAGTATTTT. Translation: CACSRTGVSADTQYF.

V and J are TRBV10-3 and TRBJ1-5; possible D gene TRBD1, 5 bases. The CDR3 is made up of 15 amino acids. From germline, CDR1 is ENHRY and CDR2 SYGVKD. The germline V and J ends were trimmed by 10 bases and 4 bases, with 20 bases remaining between them. The CDR3 sequence is CATSRGDGGNQPQHF. CDR3 sequence (DNA): TGTGCCACTTCTAGAGGGGATGGGGGGAATCAGCCCCAGCATTTT.

This chain uses TRBV29-1 with TRBJ1-1, with 10 positions matching TRBD1. J lost 4 bases, V lost 5 bases, and 13 bases had no gene match. CDR3 size: 16 residues. Per germline, CDR1 SQVTM and CDR2 ANQGSEA. The CDR3 DNA is TGCAGCGTTAGCCGACAGGGGGCAATTAGCGTCACTGAAGCTTTCTTT. It yields the protein CSVSRQGAISVTEAFF. Variable domain in full (rest from reference TRBV29-1 and TRBJ1-1): SAVISQKPSRDICQRGTSLTIQCQVDSQVTMMFWYRQQPGQSLTLIATANQGSEATYESGFVIDKFPISRPNLTFSTLTVSNMSPEDSSIYLCSVSRQGAISVTEAFFGQGTRLTVV.

This chain connects TRBV7-8 to TRBJ2-5, with D tentatively TRBD2 (5 bases). Germline V gene sequence: CDR1 SGHVS, CDR2 FQNEAQ. V lost 0 bases to trimming and J lost 2 bases, with 10 bases between them. The CDR3 totals 15 residues. The CDR3 bases are TGTGCCAGCAGCTTAGCGCATCGAGGGCAAGAGACCCAGTACTTC. Its translation is CASSLAHRGQETQYF.

This clone has more than one count but fewer than ten. The chain joins TRBV2 to TRBJ1-2; 7 bases match TRBD1. Germline V gives CDR1 SNHLY, CDR2 FYNNEI. With V trimmed by 0 bases and J by 8 bases, 6 bases remained unmatched. The CDR3 loop spans 14 amino acids. The CDR3 nucleotides are TGTGCCAGCAGTGAAGCCTTCAGGGGGAAAGGCTACACCTTC. Translated: CASSEAFRGKGYTF.

The V and J genes are TRBV7-3 and TRBJ2-1; 8 bases match TRBD2. Germline V gene data show CDR1 as SGHTA and CDR2 as FQGTGA. The V gene end was trimmed by 2 bases and the J gene end by 4 bases; junction bases not matched to a gene: 7. The CDR3 spans 16 residues. The CDR3, as DNA: TGTGCCAGCAGCTTAGACAGCGGGGGCCTTTACAATGAGCAGTTCTTC. Its translation is CASSLDSGGLYNEQFF.

The rearrangement joins TRBV6-6 to TRBJ1-5; TRBD1 matches 7 bases. The CDR3 totals 15 residues. The V segment lost 2 bases and the J segment 4 bases; nucleotides outside the gene matches: 5. Germline V gene sequence: CDR1 MNHNY, CDR2 SVGAGI (reference sequence). CDR3 sequence: CASSYPGQRNQPQHF. CDR3 nucleotides: TGTGCCAGCAGTTACCCGGGACAGAGAAATCAGCCCCAGCATTTT.

This chain uses TRBV7-3 with TRBJ2-3; possibly TRBD1 or TRBD2 for D (6 bases each). Trimming shortened V by 5 bases and J by 5 bases, and 17 bases separated the two germline ends. Germline loops: CDR1 SGHTA, CDR2 FQGTGA. This CDR3 is built from 15 residues. Here the CDR3 reads CASSLTGGPGDTQYF. The DNA for the CDR3 is TGTGCCAGCAGCCTCACCGGGGGCCCTGGAGATACGCAGTATTTT.

The CDR3 protein is CASKDSGPYNEQFF. As DNA, the CDR3 is TGTGCCAGCAAAGATAGCGGGCCTTACAATGAGCAGTTCTTC. The rearrangement uses TRBV6-6 and TRBJ2-1; 7 positions match TRBD2. This CDR3 contains 14 residues. Germline trimming cut 7 bases from V and 4 bases from J; bases unmatched to any gene: 7. Germline V gene lookup returns CDR1 MNHNY and CDR2 SVGAGI (reference sequence).

The chain employs TRBV27 and TRBJ1-1; D unclear. Germline-derived CDR1 and CDR2 are MNHEY and SMNVEV (reference sequence). With 2 bases removed from V and 1 base from J, the gap between germline ends came to 2 bases. The CDR3 has 12 amino acids. The CDR3: CASSLGNTEAFF. As DNA, the CDR3 is TGTGCCAGCAGTTTAGGGAACACTGAAGCTTTCTTT.

The V gene is TRBV28, the J gene TRBJ2-2, with 14 bases lining up with TRBD2. Trimming at V came to 6 bases and at J to 1 base, leaving 10 bases not matched to a gene. There are 19 residues in the CDR3. Germline assignment: CDR1 MDHEN and CDR2 SYDVKM. CDR3 DNA sequence: TGTGCCAGCAGCCCCCGCGGGACTAGCGGGGGTTGGAACACCGGGGAGCTGTTTTTT. It encodes CASSPRGTSGGWNTGELFF.

The chain has TRBV5-1 and TRBJ2-2; TRBD2 matches at 8 bases. Looked up from germline, CDR1 is SGHRS and CDR2 is YFSETQ. With V trimmed by 4 bases and J by 3 bases, 5 bases remained unmatched. This CDR3 has 15 residues. This CDR3 is CASSTGLADTGELFF. For the CDR3, the DNA is TGCGCCAGCAGCACTGGACTAGCCGACACCGGGGAGCTGTTTTTT.

Here the CDR3 reads CASSWDTGELFF. DNA for the CDR3: TGTGCCAGCAGCTGGGACACCGGGGAGCTGTTTTTT. V and J are TRBV7-9 and TRBJ2-2; D not certain. The germline V gene has CDR1 SEHNR and CDR2 FQNEAQ (reference sequence). This CDR3 comprises 12 residues. With 4 bases removed from V and 3 bases from J, the gap between germline ends came to 3 bases.

The chain employs TRBV30 and TRBJ1-1; unclear D gene. The CDR3 has 11 residues. V lost 3 bases and J 5 bases, leaving 7 bases between the germline ends. Germline V CDR1 and CDR2: GTSNPN, SVGIG (reference sequence). CDR3 bases: TGTGCCTGGAGAATGGTTACTGAAGCTTTCTTT. This codes for CAWRMVTEAFF. The variable domain in full, with the rest retrieved from reference TRBV30 and TRBJ1-1, is SQTIHQWPATLVQPVGSPLSLECTVEGTSNPNLYWYRQAAGRGLQLLFYSVGIGQISSEVPQNLSASRPQDRQFILSSKKLLLSDSGFYLCAWRMVTEAFFGQGTRLTVV.

As for this clone: Other nucleotide sequences from this sample produce the same CDR3. The chain links TRBV19 to TRBJ1-6, with 8 nucleotides matching TRBD1. The CDR3 is made up of 15 amino acids. The ends lost 5 bases at V and 5 bases at J; junction bases unmatched: 5. Germline lookup yields CDR1 LNHDA and CDR2 SQIVND (reference sequence). This CDR3 is CASSPTGGDNSPLHF. In DNA form, the CDR3 reads TGTGCCAGTAGTCCTACAGGGGGTGATAATTCACCCCTCCACTTT.

The gene calls are TRBV6-5 and TRBJ1-2; D gene unclear. Trimming cost V 4 bases and J 6 bases, with 15 bases left between them. From germline, CDR1 is MNHEY and CDR2 SVGAGI. CDR3 length: 14 residues. The CDR3 loop is CASSSRTTSDGYTF. The CDR3 DNA is TGTGCCAGCAGTTCGAGGACCACTTCGGATGGCTACACCTTC.